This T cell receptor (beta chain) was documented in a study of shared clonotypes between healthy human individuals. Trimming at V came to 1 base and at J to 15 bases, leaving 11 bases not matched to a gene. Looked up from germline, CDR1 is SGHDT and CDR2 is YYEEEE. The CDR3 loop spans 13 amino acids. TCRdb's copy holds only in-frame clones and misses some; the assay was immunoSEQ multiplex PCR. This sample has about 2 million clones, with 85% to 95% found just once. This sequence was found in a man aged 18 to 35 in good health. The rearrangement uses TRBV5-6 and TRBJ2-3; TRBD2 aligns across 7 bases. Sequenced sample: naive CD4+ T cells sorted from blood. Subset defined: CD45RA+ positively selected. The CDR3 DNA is TGTGCCAGCAGCTTGTTTTTGGCGGGAGAAACTTATTTT. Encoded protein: CASSLFLAGETYF.